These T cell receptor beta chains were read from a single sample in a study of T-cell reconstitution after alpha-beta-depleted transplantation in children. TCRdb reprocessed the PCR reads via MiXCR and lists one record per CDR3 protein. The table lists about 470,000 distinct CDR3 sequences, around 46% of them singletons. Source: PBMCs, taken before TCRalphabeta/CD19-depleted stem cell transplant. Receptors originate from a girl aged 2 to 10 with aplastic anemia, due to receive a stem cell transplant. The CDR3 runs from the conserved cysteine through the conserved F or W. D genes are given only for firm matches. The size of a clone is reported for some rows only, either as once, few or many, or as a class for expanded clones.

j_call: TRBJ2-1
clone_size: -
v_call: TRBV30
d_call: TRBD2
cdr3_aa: CASTLAGAYNEQFF
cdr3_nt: TGTGCCTCCACCCTAGCGGGAGCCTACAATGAGCAGTTCTTC

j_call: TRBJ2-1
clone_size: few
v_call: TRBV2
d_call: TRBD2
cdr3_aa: CASSGPGTSGYNEQFF
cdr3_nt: TGTGCCAGCAGCGGACCTGGGACTAGCGGGTACAATGAGCAGTTCTTC

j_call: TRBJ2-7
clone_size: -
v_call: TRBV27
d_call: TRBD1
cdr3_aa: CASSTQGQGMYEQYF
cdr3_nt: TGTGCCAGCAGTACACAGGGACAGGGGATGTACGAGCAGTACTTC

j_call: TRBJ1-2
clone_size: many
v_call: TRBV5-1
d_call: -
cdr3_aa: CASSPQGTNYGYTF
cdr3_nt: TGCGCCAGCAGCCCCCAGGGGACGAACTATGGCTACACCTTC

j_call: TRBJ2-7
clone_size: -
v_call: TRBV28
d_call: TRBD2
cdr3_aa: CASSLLASGRKDEQYF
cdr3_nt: TGTGCCAGCAGTTTACTAGCTAGCGGGAGGAAGGACGAGCAGTACTTC

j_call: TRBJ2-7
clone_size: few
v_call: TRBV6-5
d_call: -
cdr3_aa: CASSLRVSSYEQYF
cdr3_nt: TGTGCCAGCAGTTTGAGGGTGAGCTCCTACGAGCAGTACTTC

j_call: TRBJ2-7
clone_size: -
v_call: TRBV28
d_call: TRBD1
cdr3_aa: CASSPTGVYEQYF
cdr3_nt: TGTGCCAGCAGTCCGACAGGGGTCTACGAGCAGTACTTC

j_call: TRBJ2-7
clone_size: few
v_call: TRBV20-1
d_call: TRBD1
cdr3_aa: CSARDDRDEQYF
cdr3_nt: TGCAGTGCTAGAGATGACAGGGACGAGCAGTACTTC

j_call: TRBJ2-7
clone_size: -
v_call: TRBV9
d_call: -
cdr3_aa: CASSVAAGYEQYF
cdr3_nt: TGTGCCAGCAGCGTAGCGGCCGGCTACGAGCAGTACTTC

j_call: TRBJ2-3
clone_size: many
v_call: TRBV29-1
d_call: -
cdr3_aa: CSVAPGADTQYF
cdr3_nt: TGCAGCGTTGCTCCTGGGGCGGATACGCAGTATTTT

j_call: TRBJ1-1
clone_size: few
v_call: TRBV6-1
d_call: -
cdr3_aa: CASSPAGVEDEAFF
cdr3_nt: TGTGCCAGCAGTCCCGCAGGGGTCGAGGATGAAGCTTTCTTT

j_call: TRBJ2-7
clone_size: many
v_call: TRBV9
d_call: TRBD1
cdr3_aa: CASSVGPQGAYEQYF
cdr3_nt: TGTGCCAGCAGCGTAGGACCCCAGGGGGCCTACGAGCAGTACTTC

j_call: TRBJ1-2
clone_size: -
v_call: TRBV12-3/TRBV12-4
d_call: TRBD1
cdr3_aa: CASSSYTGTEASYGDTF
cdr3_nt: TGTGCCAGCAGTTCTTACACCGGGACAGAAGCATCCTATGGCGACACCTTC

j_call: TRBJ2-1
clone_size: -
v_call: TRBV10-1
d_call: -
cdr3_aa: CASSDLGDNNEQFF
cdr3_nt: TGCGCCAGCAGCGACCTGGGGGACAACAATGAGCAGTTCTTC

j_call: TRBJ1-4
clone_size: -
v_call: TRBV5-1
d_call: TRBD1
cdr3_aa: CASSLRGLDEKLFF
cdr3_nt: TGCGCCAGCAGCTTGAGGGGGCTTGATGAAAAACTGTTTTTT

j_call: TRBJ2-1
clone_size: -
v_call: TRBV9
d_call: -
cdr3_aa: CASSVGGGPYNEQFF
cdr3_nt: TGTGCCAGCAGCGTGGGGGGGGGCCCGTACAATGAGCAGTTCTTC

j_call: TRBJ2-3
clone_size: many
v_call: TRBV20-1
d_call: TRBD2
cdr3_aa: CSARTSGGGTQYF
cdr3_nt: TGCAGTGCTCGGACTAGCGGGGGCGGCACGCAGTATTTT

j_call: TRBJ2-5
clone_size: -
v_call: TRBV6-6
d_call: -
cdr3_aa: CATHGGLKTQYF
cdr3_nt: TGTGCCACCCACGGTGGGCTCAAGACCCAGTACTTC

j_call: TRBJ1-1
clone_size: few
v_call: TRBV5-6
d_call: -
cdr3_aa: CASSLGPDTMNTEAFF
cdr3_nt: TGTGCCAGCAGCTTGGGGCCTGACACCATGAACACTGAAGCTTTCTTT

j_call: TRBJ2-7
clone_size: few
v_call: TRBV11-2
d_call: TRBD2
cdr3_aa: CASSLVLSGRAERYEQYF
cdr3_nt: TGTGCCAGCAGCTTAGTTCTGAGCGGGAGGGCCGAACGGTACGAGCAGTACTTC

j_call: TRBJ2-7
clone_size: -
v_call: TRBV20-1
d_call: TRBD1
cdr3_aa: CSGSGQGVYEQYF
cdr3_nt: TGCAGTGGGTCGGGACAGGGGGTATACGAGCAGTACTTC

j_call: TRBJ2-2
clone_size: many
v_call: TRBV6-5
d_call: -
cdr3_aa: CASSYGAGNTGELFF
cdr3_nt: TGTGCCAGCAGTTACGGTGCCGGGAACACCGGGGAGCTGTTTTTT

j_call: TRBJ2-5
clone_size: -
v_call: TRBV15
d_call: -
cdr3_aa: CATSRESKGTQYF
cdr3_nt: TGTGCCACCAGCAGAGAGTCTAAGGGGACCCAGTACTTC

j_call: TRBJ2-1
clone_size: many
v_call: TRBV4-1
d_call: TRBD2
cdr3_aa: CASSQGYGTSPPDEQFF
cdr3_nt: TGCGCCAGCAGCCAAGGATACGGGACTAGTCCTCCCGATGAGCAGTTCTTC

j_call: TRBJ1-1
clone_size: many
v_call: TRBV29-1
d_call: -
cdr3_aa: CSVEKGGSLLGAEAFF
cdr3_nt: TGCAGCGTTGAAAAGGGGGGCTCCCTCCTAGGGGCTGAAGCTTTCTTT

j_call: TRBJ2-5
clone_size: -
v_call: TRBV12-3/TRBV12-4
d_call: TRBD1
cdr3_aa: CASRGTGRLETQYF
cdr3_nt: TGTGCCAGCAGGGGGACAGGGCGGTTGGAGACCCAGTACTTC

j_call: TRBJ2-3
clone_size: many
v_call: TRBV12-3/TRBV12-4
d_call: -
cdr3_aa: CASLEGGDTQYF
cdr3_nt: TGTGCCTCGTTGGAGGGCGGAGATACGCAGTATTTT

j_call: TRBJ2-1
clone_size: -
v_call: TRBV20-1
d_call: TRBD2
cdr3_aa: CSAPKPGLTNNEQFF
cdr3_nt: TGCAGTGCTCCTAAACCGGGACTAACCAACAATGAGCAGTTCTTC

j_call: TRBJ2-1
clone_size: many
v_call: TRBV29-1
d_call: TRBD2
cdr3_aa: CSVEGLAGGQWEQFF
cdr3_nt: TGCAGCGTTGAAGGGCTAGCGGGAGGTCAATGGGAGCAGTTCTTC

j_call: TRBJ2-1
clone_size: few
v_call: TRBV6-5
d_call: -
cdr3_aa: CASSYGSRAYNEQFF
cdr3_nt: TGTGCCAGCAGTTACGGGAGCAGGGCGTACAATGAGCAGTTCTTC

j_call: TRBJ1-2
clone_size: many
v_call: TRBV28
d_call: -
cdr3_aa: CASSLAGPYYGYTF
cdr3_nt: TGTGCCAGCAGTTTGGCAGGGCCATACTATGGCTACACCTTC

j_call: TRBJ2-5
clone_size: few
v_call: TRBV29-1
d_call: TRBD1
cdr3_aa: CSVRTGGGGGETQYF
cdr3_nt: TGCAGCGTAAGGACAGGGGGCGGAGGTGGAGAGACCCAGTACTTC

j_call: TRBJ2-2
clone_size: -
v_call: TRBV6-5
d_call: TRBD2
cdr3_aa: CASSYEGTSGGGELFF
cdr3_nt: TGTGCCAGCAGTTACGAGGGGACTAGCGGGGGAGGGGAGCTGTTTTTT

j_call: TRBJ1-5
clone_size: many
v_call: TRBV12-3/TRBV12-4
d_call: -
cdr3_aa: CASSLVSPRPQHF
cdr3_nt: TGTGCCAGCAGTTTAGTCAGCCCCAGGCCCCAGCATTTT

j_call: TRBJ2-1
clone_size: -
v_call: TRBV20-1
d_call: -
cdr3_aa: CSATDGSSYNEQFF
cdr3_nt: TGCAGTGCGACGGACGGGTCCTCCTACAATGAGCAGTTCTTC

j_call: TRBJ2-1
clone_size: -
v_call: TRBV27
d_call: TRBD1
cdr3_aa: CASSLGTGGLGEQFF
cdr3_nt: TGTGCCAGCAGTTTAGGCACAGGGGGCCTTGGTGAGCAGTTCTTC

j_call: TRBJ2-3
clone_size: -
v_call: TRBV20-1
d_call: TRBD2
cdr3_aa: CSRASGSTDTQYF
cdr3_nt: TGCAGTAGGGCTAGCGGGAGTACAGATACGCAGTATTTT

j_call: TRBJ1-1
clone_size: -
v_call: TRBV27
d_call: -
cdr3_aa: CASRPGGNTEAFF
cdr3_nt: TGTGCCAGCAGGCCGGGGGGGAACACTGAAGCTTTCTTT

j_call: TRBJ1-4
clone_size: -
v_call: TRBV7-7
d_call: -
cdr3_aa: CASSLDSSNEKLFF
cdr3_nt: TGTGCTAGCAGCTTAGACAGTTCGAATGAAAAACTGTTTTTT

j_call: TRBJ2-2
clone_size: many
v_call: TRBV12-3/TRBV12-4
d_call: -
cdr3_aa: CASSKIPAPGELFF
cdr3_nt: TGTGCCAGCAGTAAAATCCCAGCCCCCGGGGAGCTGTTTTTT

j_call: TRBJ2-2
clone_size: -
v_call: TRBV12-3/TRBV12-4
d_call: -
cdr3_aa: CASRVSRSSTGELFF
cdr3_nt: TGTGCCAGCAGGGTCTCTAGATCCTCCACCGGGGAGCTGTTTTTT

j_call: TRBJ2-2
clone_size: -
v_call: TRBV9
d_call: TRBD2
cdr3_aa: CASSVGTSGAAGELFF
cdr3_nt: TGTGCCAGCAGCGTAGGTACTAGCGGAGCCGCCGGGGAGCTGTTTTTT

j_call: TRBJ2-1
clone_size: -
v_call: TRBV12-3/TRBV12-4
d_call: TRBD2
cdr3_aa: CASSGTSGSFGNEQFF
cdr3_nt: TGTGCCAGCAGCGGGACTAGCGGGAGTTTTGGTAATGAGCAGTTCTTC

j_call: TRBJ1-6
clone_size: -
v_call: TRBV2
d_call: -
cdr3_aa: CASSLDDAPGANSPLHF
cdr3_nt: TGTGCCAGCAGCCTTGACGATGCGCCGGGAGCCAATTCACCCCTCCACTTT

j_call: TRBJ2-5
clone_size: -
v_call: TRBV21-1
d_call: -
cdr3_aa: CAEGVVGETQYF
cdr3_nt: TGTGCCGAAGGGGTCGTTGGGGAGACCCAGTACTTC

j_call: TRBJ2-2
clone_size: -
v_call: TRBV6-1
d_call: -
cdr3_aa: CASSPGAGLTGELFF
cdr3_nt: TGTGCCAGCAGCCCCGGGGCAGGCCTCACCGGGGAGCTGTTTTTT

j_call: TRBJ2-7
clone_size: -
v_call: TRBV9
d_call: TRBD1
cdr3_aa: CASNRGSGEQYF
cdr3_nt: TGTGCCAGCAACAGGGGCTCGGGAGAGCAGTACTTC

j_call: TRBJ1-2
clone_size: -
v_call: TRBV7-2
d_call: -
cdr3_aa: CASSLQTNYSYTF
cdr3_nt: TGTGCCAGCAGCTTACAGACCAACTATAGCTACACCTTC

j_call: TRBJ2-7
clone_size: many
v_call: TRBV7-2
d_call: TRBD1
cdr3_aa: CASSLDRRTYEQYF
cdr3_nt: TGTGCCAGCAGCCTGGACAGGCGCACCTACGAGCAGTACTTC

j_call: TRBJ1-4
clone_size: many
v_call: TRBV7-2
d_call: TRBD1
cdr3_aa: CASSLDRGGEKLFF
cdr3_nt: TGTGCCAGCAGCTTAGACAGGGGGGGCGAAAAACTGTTTTTT

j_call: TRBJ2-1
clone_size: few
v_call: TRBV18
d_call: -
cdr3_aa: CASSPGHEQFF
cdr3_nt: TGTGCCAGCTCACCAGGGCACGAGCAGTTCTTC

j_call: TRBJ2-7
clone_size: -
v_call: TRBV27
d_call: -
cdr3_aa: CASKTRGSSYEQYF
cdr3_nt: TGTGCCAGCAAAACCAGGGGAAGCTCCTACGAGCAGTACTTC

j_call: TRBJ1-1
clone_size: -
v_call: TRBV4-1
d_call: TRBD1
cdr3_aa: CASSQAAGGLNTEAFF
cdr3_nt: TGCGCCAGCAGCCAAGCGGCAGGGGGTTTGAACACTGAAGCTTTCTTT